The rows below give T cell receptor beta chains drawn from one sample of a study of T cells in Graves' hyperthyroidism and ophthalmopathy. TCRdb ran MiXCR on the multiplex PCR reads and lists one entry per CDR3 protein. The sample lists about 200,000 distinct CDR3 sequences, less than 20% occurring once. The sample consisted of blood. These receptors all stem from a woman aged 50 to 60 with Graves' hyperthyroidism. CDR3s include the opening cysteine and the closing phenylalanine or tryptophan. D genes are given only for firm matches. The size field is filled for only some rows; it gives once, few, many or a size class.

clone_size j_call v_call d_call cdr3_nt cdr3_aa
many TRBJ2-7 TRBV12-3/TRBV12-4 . TGTGCCAGCAGTTTAGCGGGGGCCCCAGCCCACGAGCAGTACTTC CASSLAGAPAHEQYF
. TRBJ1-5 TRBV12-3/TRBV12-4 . TGTGCCAGCAGCAGGGGCCCCCTGACCCAGCATTTT CASSRGPLTQHF
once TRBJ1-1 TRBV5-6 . TGTGCCAGCAGCTTGCCACGGGTTGTCACTGAAGCTTTCTTT CASSLPRVVTEAFF
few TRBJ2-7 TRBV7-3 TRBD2 TGTGCCAGCAACTCATGGACTAGCGGGGCCTACGAGCAGTACTTC CASNSWTSGAYEQYF
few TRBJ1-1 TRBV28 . TGTGCCAGCAGTTTTTTAGGGGGGACGGACACTGAAGCTTTCTTT CASSFLGGTDTEAFF
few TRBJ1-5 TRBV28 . TGTGCCAGCAGTTTGTTACTCGGGGCAGGGAGTCAGCCCCAGCATTTT CASSLLLGAGSQPQHF
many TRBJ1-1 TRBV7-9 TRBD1 TGTGCCAGCAGCAAACCAGGGGGGGAGGGAGCTTTCTTT CASSKPGGEGAFF
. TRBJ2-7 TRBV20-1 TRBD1 TGCAGTGCTCCAGGGGGTCCCTACGAGCAGTACTTC CSAPGGPYEQYF
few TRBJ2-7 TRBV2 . TGTGCCAGCAGCTTGGGCCCCCACGAGCAGTACTTC CASSLGPHEQYF
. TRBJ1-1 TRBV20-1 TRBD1 TGCAGTGCTAGAGCCCCGACAGGGGAAGAAACTGAAGCTTTCTTT CSARAPTGEETEAFF
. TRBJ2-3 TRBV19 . TGTGCCAGTAGCCATCCCCTCACAGATACGCAGTATTTT CASSHPLTDTQYF
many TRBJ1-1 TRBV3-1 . TGTGCCAGCAGCCCTACAGCACACAGAGGGTTGAACACTGAAGCTTTCTTT CASSPTAHRGLNTEAFF
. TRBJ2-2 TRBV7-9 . TGTGCCAGCAAAAGACAGGTTTCTACCGGGGAGCTGTTTTTT CASKRQVSTGELFF
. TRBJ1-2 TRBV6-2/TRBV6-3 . TGTGTGGAGGTCCATGGCTACACCTTC CVEVHGYTF
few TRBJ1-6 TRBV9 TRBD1 TGTGCCAGCAGCTCGACAGGGGGGTTTTCACCCCTCCACTTT CASSSTGGFSPLHF
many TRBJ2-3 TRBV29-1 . TGCAGCGTTGAACTGTTTGTACAGGGTAGGGCAGATACGCAGTATTTT CSVELFVQGRADTQYF
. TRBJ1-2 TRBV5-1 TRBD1 TGTGCCAGCAGCGGCGGAACAGGGGGCAACTATGGCTACACCTTC CASSGGTGGNYGYTF
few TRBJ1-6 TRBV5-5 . TGTGCCAGCAGCTCCCCCCAATGGGGGGCAAGAGATTCACCCCTCCACTTT CASSSPQWGARDSPLHF
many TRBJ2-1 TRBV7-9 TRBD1 TGTGCCAGCAGCCGGACAGGGGGGATTTACAATGAGCAGTTCTTC CASSRTGGIYNEQFF
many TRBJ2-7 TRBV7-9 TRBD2 TGTGCCAGCAGCCCGCAGCGGGAGCTCTACGAGCAGTACTTC CASSPQRELYEQYF
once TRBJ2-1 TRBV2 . TGTGCCAGCGGTCGGTCCGGGACCCCCGGTGAGCAGTTCTTC CASGRSGTPGEQFF
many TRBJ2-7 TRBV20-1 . TGCAGTGCTAGGTCTGTGGCAGGGGAATTCCACGAGCAGTACTTC CSARSVAGEFHEQYF
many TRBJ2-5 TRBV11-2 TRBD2 TGTGCCAGCAGCCCGAAGACTAGCGGGTTGTTAGAGACCCAGTACTTC CASSPKTSGLLETQYF
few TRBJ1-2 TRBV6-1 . TGTGCCAGCAGTGAACCTGGGGCAGGGGCAACTGGCTATGGCTACACCTTC CASSEPGAGATGYGYTF
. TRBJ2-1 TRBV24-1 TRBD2 TGTGCCACCAGTGATTATCCACTAGCGGGAATGAGCTCCTACAATGAGCGGTTCTTC CATSDYPLAGMSSYNERFF
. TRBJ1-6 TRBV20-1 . TGCAGTGCTACAACGCAAGACCTGTATAATTCACCCCTCCACTTT CSATTQDLYNSPLHF
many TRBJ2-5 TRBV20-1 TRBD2 TGCAGTGCTAGTAGACTAGCGGGAGGGCCTGAGACCCAGTACTTC CSASRLAGGPETQYF
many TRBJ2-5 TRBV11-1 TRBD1 TGTGCCAGCAGCCCCCTCGGGACAGATTCTCAAGAGACCCAGTACTTC CASSPLGTDSQETQYF
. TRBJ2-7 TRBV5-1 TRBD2 TGCGCCAGCAGCTTGGATCCCTCTAGCGGGTACCACGAGCAGTACTTC CASSLDPSSGYHEQYF
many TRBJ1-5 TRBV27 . TGTGCCAGCAGTTTAGGACAGTCTAGCAATCAGCCCCAGCATTTT CASSLGQSSNQPQHF
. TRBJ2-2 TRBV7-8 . TGTGCCAGCAGCTTAGCGGACAGAAACACCGGGGAGCTGTTTTTT CASSLADRNTGELFF
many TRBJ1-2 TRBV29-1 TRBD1 TGCAGCGTTGCTCCGACAGGGGAGGGCTACACCTTC CSVAPTGEGYTF
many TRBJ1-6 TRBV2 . TGTGCCAGCAGTCTCGTGGGCAAACCACCCCTCCACTTT CASSLVGKPPLHF
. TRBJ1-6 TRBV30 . TGTGCCTGGAGTAAAGAGTACAATTCACCCCTCCACTTT CAWSKEYNSPLHF